What follows are 29 T cell receptor beta chains derived from one specimen sequenced in a study of T cells after yellow fever vaccination. TCRdb redid the calling of the 5' RACE reads with MiXCR, one entry per CDR3 protein. Of about 63,000 distinct CDR3 sequences listed, roughly 7.4% were seen once; the top ten hold approximately 34%. Sequences were derived from CD8+ T cells sorted from PBMCs, sampled 15 days after the yellow fever booster vaccination. The receptors derive from a man aged 30-40 years who received the YFV17D yellow fever vaccine.

This clonotype was detected many times. The gene calls are TRBV20-1 and TRBJ2-5; TRBD1 aligns across 11 bases. V shed 5 bases, J shed 4 bases, and the junction held 0 bases outside the gene matches. Germline CDR1 DFQATT, CDR2 SNEGSKA (reference sequence). There are 12 residues in the CDR3. The CDR3 reads CSAGTGGETQYF. CDR3 nucleotide sequence: TGCAGTGCTGGGACAGGGGGAGAGACCCAGTACTTC.

This clonotype was found many times. The chain recombines TRBV19 with TRBJ2-2; 8 nucleotides match TRBD1. V shed 6 bases and J 6 bases; nucleotides not matched to a gene: 3. Germline V gene lookup returns CDR1 LNHDA and CDR2 SQIVND (reference sequence). The CDR3 has 13 amino acids. This CDR3 is CASRDREAGELFF. The CDR3 nucleotides read TGTGCCAGTAGGGACAGGGAGGCCGGGGAGCTGTTTTTT.

In its sample, this clonotype was seen many times. V and J are TRBV18 and TRBJ2-5, with D hard to call. V lost 0 bases and J 2 bases, leaving 7 bases between the germline ends. Germline lookup yields CDR1 KGHSH and CDR2 LQKENI. The CDR3 consists of 14 residues. The CDR3 bases are TGTGCCAGCTCACCACCCCCAGTGCAAGAGACCCAGTACTTC. Protein: CASSPPPVQETQYF.

This clonotype was seen repeatedly, ten times or more. This rearrangement joins TRBV6-5 to TRBJ2-5; 11 bases are a match to TRBD2. Trimming removed 4 bases from V and 4 bases from J; junction bases left unmatched: 8. This CDR3 contains 16 residues. Germline V gene lookup returns CDR1 MNHEY and CDR2 SVGAGI. The CDR3 bases are TGTGCCAGCAGTTCCTCACTAGCGGGAGTTGGAGAGACCCAGTACTTC. Translated, it gives CASSSSLAGVGETQYF.

This clonotype has a count of ten or more. CDR3 DNA sequence: TGTGCCGAGCCGAGTTTTGGCGGGGAGCTGTTTTTT. Amino acids: CAEPSFGGELFF. The gene calls are TRBV7-9 and TRBJ2-2; the D is unclear. Trimming stripped 11 bases from V and 7 bases from J, with 14 bases between. The CDR3 has 12 residues. Per germline, CDR1 SEHNR and CDR2 FQNEAQ (reference sequence). Looking up the rest from reference TRBV7-9 and TRBJ2-2 gives the full variable domain: DTGVSQNPRHKITKRGQNVTFRCDPISEHNRLYWYRQTLGQGPEFLTYFQNEAQLEKSRLLSDRFSAERPKGSFSTLEIQRTEQGDSAMYLCAEPSFGGELFFGEGSRLTVL.

This clonotype came up many times. The chain combines TRBV5-1 with TRBJ1-1, with D perhaps TRBD1 (6 bases). V lost 5 bases and J lost 4, with 12 bases in between. CDR1 is SGHRS and CDR2 is YFSETQ in the germline V gene. This CDR3 is 13 amino acids long. The CDR3 coding sequence is TGCGCCAGCAGGGACAAGGGGGGCACTGAAGCTTTCTTT. It yields the protein CASRDKGGTEAFF.

This clonotype was seen at least ten times. The chain recombines TRBV10-3 with TRBJ2-7; TRBD2 agrees at 8 bases. There are 13 residues in the CDR3. The germline V gene encodes CDR1 ENHRY and CDR2 SYGVKD. The ends lost 10 bases at V and 3 bases at J; junction bases unmatched: 8. CDR3 in DNA: TGTGCCACGGGGGGGGAGGGCCGCTACGAGCAGTACTTC. Translated: CATGGEGRYEQYF.

This clonotype occurred many times. In DNA, the CDR3 is TGTGCCAGCAGCCAAGGGGGCCTAGCGAATGGGGATGAGCAGTTCTTC. This sequence encodes CASSQGGLANGDEQFF. The rearrangement uses TRBV14 and TRBJ2-1; maybe TRBD2 (6 bases). V was cut by 1 base and J by 8 bases, with 18 bases left in between. The CDR3 is 16 amino acids. CDR1 SGHDN and CDR2 FVKESK come from the germline V gene. The full variable domain, in which reference TRBV14 and TRBJ2-1 provide the parts outside the CDR3, is EAGVTQFPSHSVIEKGQTVTLRCDPISGHDNLYWYRRVMGKEIKFLLHFVKESKQDESGMPNNRFLAERTGGTYSTLKVQPAELEDSGVYFCASSQGGLANGDEQFFGPGTRLTVL.

The chain carries TRBV29-1 and TRBJ2-1; no clear D gene. The CDR3 length is 12 residues. V lost 6 bases and J lost 5, with 11 bases in between. From germline, CDR1 is SQVTM and CDR2 ANQGSEA. The CDR3 protein is CSVTRSHNEQFF. CDR3 nucleotide sequence: TGCAGCGTCACTCGTAGCCACAATGAGCAGTTCTTC.

This clonotype was seen ten or more times. The CDR3 is CASSVRLLANPEQFF. Written as DNA, the CDR3 is TGTGCCAGCAGTGTTAGGCTACTAGCGAACCCTGAGCAGTTCTTC. The chain joins TRBV2 to TRBJ2-1; 7 nucleotides match TRBD2. V shed 4 bases, J shed 9 bases, and the junction held 12 bases outside the gene matches. Germline CDR1 reads SNHLY; CDR2 reads FYNNEI. The CDR3 spans 15 residues.

A single count supports this clonotype. This rearrangement joins TRBV4-1 to TRBJ2-1; D possibly corresponds to TRBD2 (6 bases). The CDR3 covers 18 residues. V gave up 4 bases and J gave up 1 base, with 20 bases separating them. Germline V gene lookup returns CDR1 MGHRA and CDR2 YSYEKL. The DNA for the CDR3 is TGCGCCAGCAGCCCCCCGCGGGTGGCTAGCGAATCCTACAATGAGCAGTTCTTC. Encoded protein: CASSPPRVASESYNEQFF.

This clonotype was picked up many times. The rearrangement uses TRBV9 and TRBJ2-5, with D perhaps matching TRBD2 (6 bases). The germline gives CDR1 SGDLS, CDR2 YYNGEE. The CDR3 length is 15 residues. V was cut by 3 bases and J by 4 bases, with 16 bases left in between. The CDR3 here is CASSAGGHPRETQYF. The DNA of the CDR3 is TGTGCCAGCAGCGCCGGAGGGCATCCCAGAGAGACCCAGTACTTC. Supplemented by reference TRBV9 and TRBJ2-5, the full variable domain reads DSGVTQTPKHLITATGQRVTLRCSPRSGDLSVYWYQQSLDQGLQFLIQYYNGEERAKGNILERFSAQQFPDLHSELNLSSLELGDSALYFCASSAGGHPRETQYFGPGTRLLVL.

Ten or more counts support this clonotype. The chain uses TRBV7-9 and TRBJ2-3, with 10 positions matching TRBD2. The CDR3 spans 15 residues. Germline V CDR1 and CDR2: SEHNR, FQNEAQ (reference sequence). Trimming cost V 5 bases and J 6 bases; bases outside gene matches: 8. For the CDR3, the DNA is TGTGCCAGCAGCGGCCTAGCGGGAGTTTCGGATACGCAGTATTTT. This sequence encodes CASSGLAGVSDTQYF.

This clonotype came up many times. The gene calls are TRBV20-1 and TRBJ2-7; 8 bases fit TRBD2. The CDR3 sequence is 13 residues long. Losses at the gene ends were 5 bases for V and 1 base for J; bases not matched to a gene: 4. In germline, CDR1 is DFQATT, CDR2 SNEGSKA (reference sequence). CDR3: CSARPGGSYEQYF. In DNA form, the CDR3 reads TGCAGTGCTCGCCCGGGAGGGTCCTACGAGCAGTACTTC.

This clonotype was detected many times. J is TRBJ2-7 and V is TRBV5-6; D possibly corresponds to TRBD1 (6 bases). CDR1 SGHDT and CDR2 YYEEEE come from the germline V gene. CDR3 size: 16 residues. Trimming cost V 0 bases and J 4 bases, with 17 bases left between them. The CDR3 loop is CASSLGTGYSLYEQYF. The CDR3 bases are TGTGCCAGCAGCTTGGGTACAGGGTATTCCCTATACGAGCAGTACTTC.

This clonotype was counted at least ten times. This chain connects TRBV20-1 to TRBJ1-1; 7 bases fit TRBD1. V gave up 6 bases and J gave up 10 bases; unmatched junction bases: 8. CDR3 length: 11 residues. Germline V lookup: CDR1 DFQATT, CDR2 SNEGSKA (reference sequence). CDR3 nucleotide sequence: TGCAGTGCCGCGGAGGGGGCTAGAGCTTTCTTT. This gives the protein CSAAEGARAFF.

This clonotype was seen ten or more times. This chain joins TRBV5-1 and TRBJ1-2, with D possibly matching TRBD1 (5 bases). Trimming pared 4 bases from V and 6 bases from J, leaving 19 bases between. CDR3 length: 15 residues. The V gene's germline CDR1 is SGHRS and CDR2 YFSETQ. The CDR3 here is CASSTYGTTADGYTF. CDR3 DNA sequence: TGCGCCAGCAGCACCTACGGGACGACCGCCGATGGCTACACCTTC.

At least ten counts were recorded for this clonotype. The V and J genes are TRBV9 and TRBJ1-2; perhaps TRBD1 as D (6 bases). The CDR3 totals 13 residues. V was clipped by 3 bases and J by 6 bases, with 12 bases between them. Germline CDR1 SGDLS, CDR2 YYNGEE. The DNA of the CDR3 is TGTGCCAGCAGCGGGACCGAGGGGGATGGCTACACCTTC. This translates into CASSGTEGDGYTF.

This clonotype was recorded many times. The rearrangement joins TRBV12-3 or TRBV12-4 to TRBJ2-1; 9 positions agree with TRBD1. V dropped 8 bases and J dropped 8; count of bases not matched to a gene: 10. The CDR3 has 14 amino acids. The CDR3 here is CASRYRGRLDEQFF. CDR3 coding DNA: TGTGCCAGCCGTTACAGGGGGCGGTTGGATGAGCAGTTCTTC.

In this sample, this clonotype turned up many times. The chain links TRBV14 to TRBJ2-7; TRBD2 is a possible D gene (6 bases). The ends were cut back, 4 bases at V and 2 bases at J, with 15 bases in the middle. This CDR3 has 15 residues. The germline gives CDR1 SGHDN, CDR2 FVKESK. Written as DNA, the CDR3 is TGTGCCAGCAGCCCGGACGGGGGACCACCCTACGAGCAGTACTTC. It translates to CASSPDGGPPYEQYF.

J is TRBJ2-2 and V is TRBV2; D tentatively fits TRBD1 or TRBD2 (5 bases each). V shed 11 bases and J shed 13 bases, with 23 bases lying between them. Germline-derived CDR1 and CDR2 are SNHLY and FYNNEI. CDR3 length equals 13 residues. The CDR3 reads CASRDGKFRGLFF. The DNA for the CDR3 is TGTGCCTCTCGGGACGGGAAATTCCGCGGGCTGTTTTTT. Complete variable domain (other parts from reference TRBV2 and TRBJ2-2): EPEVTQTPSHQVTQMGQEVILRCVPISNHLYFYWYRQILGQKVEFLVSFYNNEISEKSEIFDDQFSVERPDGSNFTLKIRSTKLEDSAMYFCASRDGKFRGLFFGEGSRLTVL.

Ten or more counts support this clonotype. At one end the junction does not follow the germline gene, possibly because of a read error. The chain employs TRBV4-3 and TRBJ2-2; no reliable D call. This CDR3 contains 12 residues. The germline gives CDR1 LGHNA, CDR2 YSLEER. DNA for the CDR3: TGCGCCAGCAGCCAAGACACGGGGGAGCTGTTTTTT. It specifies CASSQDTGELFF.

As concerns this clonotype: A much more abundant neighbour one base away suggests this may be a read error. Because the CDR3's place on the DNA is in doubt, the DNA is left out and the CDR3 is given as listed by TCRdb. V usage is TRBV20-1 and J usage is TRBJ1-3. Germline V CDR1 and CDR2: DFQATT, SNEGSKA (reference sequence). From its first to its last residue, the CDR3 has 13 amino acids. The CDR3 is CSARVGVGNTLYF.

This clonotype was detected ten times or more. The genes are TRBV11-2 and TRBJ1-2; the D gene is possibly TRBD1 (6 bases). Germline CDR1 is SGHAT and CDR2 is FQNNGV. The CDR3 has 14 residues. V was trimmed by 4 bases and J by 6 bases, leaving 15 bases between them. The CDR3 sequence: CASSSGQSLNGYTF. In nucleotides, the CDR3 is TGTGCCAGCAGCTCAGGACAGAGCCTAAATGGCTACACCTTC.

Ten or more counts support this clonotype. V usage is TRBV7-2 and J usage is TRBJ2-3, with 7 bases that match TRBD1. Germline assignment: CDR1 SGHTA and CDR2 FQGNSA. J was trimmed by 2 bases and V by 0 bases; bases with no gene match: 5. The CDR3 spans 16 residues. In DNA, the CDR3 is TGTGCCAGCAGCTTAGCGCTGGACAGGATCACAGATACGCAGTATTTT. Amino acids: CASSLALDRITDTQYF.

Concerning this clonotype itself: With a much larger clone just one base away, this may be a read error. The chain couples TRBV3-1 to TRBJ2-2, with D uncertain. The V gene's germline CDR1 is LGHDT and CDR2 YNNKEL (reference sequence). The CDR3 extends over 12 amino acids. Trimming pared 6 bases from V and 7 bases from J, leaving 9 bases between. DNA of the CDR3: TGTGCCAGCAGGGTGGGCGACGGGGAGCTGTTTTTT. Translating gives CASRVGDGELFF.

This clonotype was seen a few times. This sequence joins TRBV27 and TRBJ1-5; D is unresolved. The CDR3 consists of 10 residues. V lost 3 bases and J lost 10, with 4 bases in between. Germline CDR1 is MNHEY and CDR2 is SMNVEV (reference sequence). CDR3 nucleotides: TGTGCCAGCAGTTTTCCCCCCCAGCATTTT. It encodes CASSFPPQHF.

This clonotype came up many times. The gene calls are TRBV6-2 or TRBV6-3 and TRBJ2-1, with D possibly being TRBD1 (5 bases). The CDR3 has 14 residues. Per the germline V gene, CDR1 is MNHEY and CDR2 is SVGEGT. The V and J ends lost 7 bases and 4 bases respectively, with 14 bases between them. The CDR3 sequence: CASNLREAYNEQFF. CDR3 bases: TGTGCCAGCAACCTCAGGGAAGCGTACAATGAGCAGTTCTTC.

This clonotype was counted ten times or more. V gene TRBV12-3 or TRBV12-4 combines with J gene TRBJ2-1, with D possibly matching TRBD1 (5 bases). The V end was cut by 5 bases, the J end by 7 bases, with 9 bases between. The length of the CDR3 is 12 residues. CDR3 protein: CASSQGVNEQFF. CDR3 DNA sequence: TGTGCCAGCAGTCAAGGGGTGAATGAGCAGTTCTTC.